The rows below give T cell receptor beta chains drawn from one sample of a study of T-cell memory formation after mild COVID-19. TCRdb analysed the 5' RACE reads with MiXCR anew, one entry per CDR3 protein. This table holds more than 150,000 distinct CDR3 sequences, around a fifth found once. The sequencing input was PBMCs or a T cell subset sorted from them (not recorded which). Receptor source: an adult woman who had mild COVID-19 (a few samples of this study predate the infection). Cell type and time point are not known. Each CDR3 is given with its conserved first and last residue. A D gene is named only where the DNA matches it firmly. Not all rows give a size; the values are once, few, many and, for expanded clones, a class.

TRBV5-1,TRBJ2-3,NA,NA,TGCGCCAGCAGCTCCCGGACAGATAGCACAGATACGCAGTATTTT,CASSSRTDSTDTQYF
TRBV7-9,TRBJ1-2,few,NA,TGTGCCAGCAGCTTAGCGCCGGAAACCTATGGCTACACCTTC,CASSLAPETYGYTF
TRBV20-1,TRBJ2-7,few,TRBD1,TGCAGTGCTAGAGATGACAGGGCCTCCTACGAGCAGTACTTC,CSARDDRASYEQYF
TRBV12-3/TRBV12-4,TRBJ2-1,NA,NA,TGTGCCAGCAGGGGGGGACAGAGCTCCTACAATGAGCAGTTCTTC,CASRGGQSSYNEQFF
TRBV7-9,TRBJ1-6,NA,NA,TGTGCCAGCAGCTTAGTGGACAATAATTCACCCCTCCACTTT,CASSLVDNNSPLHF
TRBV4-1,TRBJ2-1,NA,NA,TGCGCCAGCAACCCTAGACCGGGGGTCGGCGATGAGCAGTTCTTC,CASNPRPGVGDEQFF
TRBV6-4,TRBJ2-1,NA,NA,TGTGCCAGCAGCCGGGACAACGAAGGCGATGAGCAGTTCTTC,CASSRDNEGDEQFF
TRBV21-1,TRBJ2-3,few,NA,TGTGCCAGCAGCAAGGGGCGTGGCCCGGGCACAGATACGCAGTATTTT,CASSKGRGPGTDTQYF
TRBV5-6,TRBJ2-3,few,NA,TGTGCCAGCAGCTTCGGGACACACCGCACAGATACGCAGTATTTT,CASSFGTHRTDTQYF
TRBV20-1,TRBJ2-7,NA,NA,TGCAGTGTCGCCCGGGGCTACGAGCAGTACTTC,CSVARGYEQYF
TRBV20-1,TRBJ2-3,few,TRBD2,TGCAGTGCTAGAGGTCGACTAGCGGGAGGGCCGGATACGCAGTATTTT,CSARGRLAGGPDTQYF
TRBV11-2,TRBJ2-7,NA,TRBD2,TGTGCCAGCAGCTTTGGGGCGGGGGGCCGCAGCTCCTACGAGCAGTACTTC,CASSFGAGGRSSYEQYF
TRBV29-1,TRBJ2-1,few,NA,TGCAGCGTTGAATCTGCGGAACTCTACAATGAGCAGTTCTTC,CSVESAELYNEQFF
TRBV9,TRBJ2-2,NA,TRBD1,TGTGCCAGCAGCCGCTCCGGGACAGGGAACACCGGGGAGCTGTTTTTT,CASSRSGTGNTGELFF
TRBV11-2,TRBJ2-7,NA,NA,TGTGCCAGCAGCTTAGCGACAGCACAGTACTTC,CASSLATAQYF
TRBV15,TRBJ2-5,NA,TRBD2,TGTGCCACCAGCAGAGTCCGTCTAGCGGGAGGGCCTCAAGAGACCCAGTACTTC,CATSRVRLAGGPQETQYF
TRBV7-3,TRBJ2-1,NA,TRBD2,TGTGCCAGCAGCTTATCACTAGCGGGGTTCGATGAGCAGTTCTTC,CASSLSLAGFDEQFF
TRBV27,TRBJ2-1,few,TRBD2,TGTGCCAGCAGTCAACCCTTAGCGGGAGGGCCACAGGGTGAGCAGTTCTTC,CASSQPLAGGPQGEQFF
TRBV29-1,TRBJ2-3,NA,NA,TGCAGCGTTGTGTCTGGCCTCGGCACAGATACGCAGTATTTT,CSVVSGLGTDTQYF
TRBV11-1,TRBJ2-1,NA,NA,TGTGCCAGCAGCTTAAAGCCAGTCAATGAGCAGTTCTTC,CASSLKPVNEQFF
TRBV29-1,TRBJ1-2,NA,NA,TGCAGCGTGGGAGGGAGAGACTATGGCTACACCTTC,CSVGGRDYGYTF
TRBV12-3/TRBV12-4,TRBJ2-5,NA,NA,TGTGCCAGCAGTTTAGTAAGGCAGGGCCAAGAGACCCAGTACTTC,CASSLVRQGQETQYF
TRBV9,TRBJ1-1,NA,TRBD1,TGTGCCAGCAGCGGGGGGACAGCGAACACTGAAGCTTTCTTT,CASSGGTANTEAFF
TRBV20-1,TRBJ2-3,once,TRBD2,TGCAATGCTAGAGCCGGGACTAGCGGTTTTGCGCAGTATTTT,CNARAGTSGFAQYF
TRBV6-1,TRBJ1-1,few,NA,TGTGCCAGCACGCAGATCACAGGGAGGGATGAAGCTTTCTTT,CASTQITGRDEAFF
TRBV7-3,TRBJ2-1,few,TRBD1,TGTGCCAGCAGCTTCACTGGGGGACAGGGGACCAATGAGCAGTTCTTC,CASSFTGGQGTNEQFF
TRBV9,TRBJ2-2,few,NA,TGTGCCAGCAGCGTTCCAGGGACGGCCACCGGGGAGCTGTTTTTT,CASSVPGTATGELFF
TRBV19,TRBJ1-5,NA,NA,TGTGCCAGTAGCCCAATGGGGTGGACTCTGAACAATCAGCCCCAGCATTTT,CASSPMGWTLNNQPQHF
TRBV5-5,TRBJ1-1,few,NA,TGTGCCAGCAGCTCCACCCGGAACATGAACACTGAAGCTTTCTTT,CASSSTRNMNTEAFF
TRBV15,TRBJ1-2,NA,NA,TGTGCCACCAGCAAGCCGGCTAGCTATGGCTACACCTTC,CATSKPASYGYTF
TRBV24-1,TRBJ2-1,NA,NA,TGTGCCACCAGTGATTTCTCAGGGTACAATGAGCAGTTCTTC,CATSDFSGYNEQFF
TRBV16,TRBJ1-5,few,NA,TGTGCCAGCAGCCAAGGTCAGCCCCAGCATTTT,CASSQGQPQHF
TRBV12-3/TRBV12-4,TRBJ2-1,NA,NA,TGTGCCAGCAGCCCACCGGGGTGGGATGAGCAGTTCTTC,CASSPPGWDEQFF
TRBV7-9,TRBJ2-3,NA,NA,TGTGCCAGCAGCTTAGTCCTTTCGGATACGCAGTATTTT,CASSLVLSDTQYF
TRBV4-3,TRBJ2-7,NA,NA,TGCGCCAGCAGCCAAGATAGGGGGGGGTCCTACGAGCAGTACTTC,CASSQDRGGSYEQYF
TRBV11-2,TRBJ2-5,many,TRBD2,TGTGCCAGCAGCACCGGGACTAGCAGGGAGACCCAGTACTTC,CASSTGTSRETQYF
TRBV20-1,TRBJ2-7,NA,TRBD2,TGCAGTGCTAGACCGAGCGGGAAGGGCTACGAGCAGTACTTC,CSARPSGKGYEQYF
TRBV12-3/TRBV12-4,TRBJ1-1,NA,NA,TGTGCCAGCAGCTCAGGACGGATTAACACTGAAGCTTTCTTT,CASSSGRINTEAFF
TRBV2,TRBJ2-7,many,NA,TGTGCCAGCAGTGAAGCTGGCGGCTTCTACGAGCAGTACTTC,CASSEAGGFYEQYF
TRBV5-1,TRBJ1-1,few,NA,TGCGCCAGCAGGGCTACAGAGATGAACACTGAAGCTTTCTTT,CASRATEMNTEAFF
TRBV25-1,TRBJ2-5,NA,NA,TGTGCCAGCAGCCAGGACAGCCAAGAGACCCAGTACTTC,CASSQDSQETQYF
TRBV7-6,TRBJ2-1,NA,NA,TGTGCCAGCAGCTTAGCGGCCCCTTTTTACTTCGACAATGAGCAGTTCTTC,CASSLAAPFYFDNEQFF
TRBV12-3/TRBV12-4,TRBJ2-7,once,TRBD1,TGTGCCGCCTCGAGGACAGGGGGCTTTGACGAGCAGTACTTC,CAASRTGGFDEQYF
TRBV4-3,TRBJ2-2,NA,NA,TGCGCCAGCAGCCAAGAAGGACCGGGGGTAGCGAACACCGGGGAGCTGTTTTTT,CASSQEGPGVANTGELFF
TRBV20-1,TRBJ2-5,few,NA,TGCAGTGCTAGTCGGAGCGACCAAGAGACCCAGTACTTC,CSASRSDQETQYF
TRBV5-1,TRBJ2-7,few,NA,TGCGCCAGCAGCTTGGACCCCCGGGGCGAGACAGGCGACGAGCAGTACTTC,CASSLDPRGETGDEQYF
TRBV14,TRBJ1-1,NA,NA,TGTGCCAGCAGCGGTCTTATGAACACTGAAGCTTTCTTT,CASSGLMNTEAFF
TRBV29-1,TRBJ2-7,NA,NA,TGCAGCGTTGTAGTCCGGGGCTCGGGTGAGCAGTACTTC,CSVVVRGSGEQYF
TRBV27,TRBJ2-7,NA,NA,TGTGCCAGCAGTTTATCCAGGGCCACCTACGAGCAGTACTTC,CASSLSRATYEQYF
TRBV6-5,TRBJ1-3,NA,NA,TGTGCCAGCAGTTACGGGGACACCATATATTTT,CASSYGDTIYF
TRBV29-1,TRBJ1-2,NA,TRBD1,TGCAGCGCGTTCGGGACAGACTCGGGGGATGGCTACACCTTC,CSAFGTDSGDGYTF
TRBV20-1,TRBJ2-1,NA,NA,TGCAGTGCTCCGACCGGGACCCTACTCAATGAGCAGTTCTTC,CSAPTGTLLNEQFF
TRBV11-2,TRBJ2-2,few,NA,TGTGCAAGCAACATCCGGCGTGGGGGCGCGGACACCGGGGAGCTGTTTTTT,CASNIRRGGADTGELFF
TRBV15,TRBJ2-5,NA,TRBD1,TGTGCCACGTCTAGAGAGACAGGGGAGGTGGAGACCCAGTACTTC,CATSRETGEVETQYF
TRBV20-1,TRBJ2-1,few,NA,TGCAGTGCTGACCAGGGGGGTCATGAGCAGTTCTTC,CSADQGGHEQFF
TRBV7-9,TRBJ1-1,NA,TRBD1,TGTGCCAGCCGGAATCTCGCTGCGGGACAGGGAAGGTGGGGGACTGAAGCTTTCTTT,CASRNLAAGQGRWGTEAFF